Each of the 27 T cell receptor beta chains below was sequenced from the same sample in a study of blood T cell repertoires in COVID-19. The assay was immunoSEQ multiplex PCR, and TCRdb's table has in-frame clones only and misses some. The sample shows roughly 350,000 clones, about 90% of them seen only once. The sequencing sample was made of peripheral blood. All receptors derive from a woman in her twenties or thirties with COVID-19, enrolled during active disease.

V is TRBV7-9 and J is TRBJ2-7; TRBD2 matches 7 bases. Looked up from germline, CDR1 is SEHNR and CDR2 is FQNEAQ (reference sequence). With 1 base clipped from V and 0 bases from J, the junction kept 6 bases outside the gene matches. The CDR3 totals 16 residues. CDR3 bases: TGTGCCAGCAGCTTAGTCGGCGGGAGATCCTCCTACGAGCAGTACTTC. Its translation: CASSLVGGRSSYEQYF.

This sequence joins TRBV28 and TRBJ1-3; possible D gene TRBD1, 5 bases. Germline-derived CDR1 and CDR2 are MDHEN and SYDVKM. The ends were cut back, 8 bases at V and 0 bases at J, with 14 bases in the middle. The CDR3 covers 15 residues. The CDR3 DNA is TGTGCCAGCGGGATGGGACTCCACTCTGGAAACACCATATATTTT. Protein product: CASGMGLHSGNTIYF.

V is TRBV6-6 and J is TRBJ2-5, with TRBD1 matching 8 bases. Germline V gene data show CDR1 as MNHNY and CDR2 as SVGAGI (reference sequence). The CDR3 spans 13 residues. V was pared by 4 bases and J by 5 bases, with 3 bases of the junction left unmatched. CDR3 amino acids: CASSLQGGETQYF. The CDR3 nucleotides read TGTGCCAGCAGTTTACAGGGGGGCGAGACCCAGTACTTC.

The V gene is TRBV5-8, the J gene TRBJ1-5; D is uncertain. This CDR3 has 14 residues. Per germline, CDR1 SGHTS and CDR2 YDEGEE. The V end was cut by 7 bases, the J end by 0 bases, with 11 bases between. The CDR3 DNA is TGTGCCAGCGGCCAGTTTTATAGCAATCAGCCCCAGCATTTT. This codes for CASGQFYSNQPQHF.

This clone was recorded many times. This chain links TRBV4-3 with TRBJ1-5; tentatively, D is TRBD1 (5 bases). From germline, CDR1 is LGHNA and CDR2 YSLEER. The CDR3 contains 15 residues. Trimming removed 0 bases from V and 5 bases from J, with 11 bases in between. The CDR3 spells CASSQDSSRDQPQHF. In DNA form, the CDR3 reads TGCGCCAGCAGCCAAGATTCGAGCAGGGATCAGCCCCAGCATTTT.

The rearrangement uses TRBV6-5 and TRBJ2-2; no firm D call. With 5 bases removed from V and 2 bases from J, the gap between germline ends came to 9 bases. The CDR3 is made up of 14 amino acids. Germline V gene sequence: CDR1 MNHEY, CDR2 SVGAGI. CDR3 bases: TGTGCCAGCAGTCTTAACAGAAACACCGGGGAGCTGTTTTTT. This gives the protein CASSLNRNTGELFF.

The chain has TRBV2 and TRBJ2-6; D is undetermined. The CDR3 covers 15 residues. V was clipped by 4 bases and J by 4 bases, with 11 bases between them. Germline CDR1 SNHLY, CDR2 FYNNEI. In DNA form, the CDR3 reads TGTGCCAGCAGTGTTTCGAGGCTCGGGGCCAACGTCCTGACTTTC. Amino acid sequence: CASSVSRLGANVLTF.

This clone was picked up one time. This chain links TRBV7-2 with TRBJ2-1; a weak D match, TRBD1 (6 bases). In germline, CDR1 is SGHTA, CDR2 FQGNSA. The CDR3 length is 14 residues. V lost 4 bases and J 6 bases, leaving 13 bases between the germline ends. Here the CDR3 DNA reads TGTGCCAGCAGCTCCCCCGCCAGGGGCAATGAGCAGTTCTTC. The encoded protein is CASSSPARGNEQFF.

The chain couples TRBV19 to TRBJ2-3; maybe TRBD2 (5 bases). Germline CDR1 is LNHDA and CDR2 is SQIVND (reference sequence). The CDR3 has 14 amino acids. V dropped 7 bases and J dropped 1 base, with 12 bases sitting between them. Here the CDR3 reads CASTLGLRTDTQYF. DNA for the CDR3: TGTGCCAGTACCTTAGGACTTCGCACAGATACGCAGTATTTT.

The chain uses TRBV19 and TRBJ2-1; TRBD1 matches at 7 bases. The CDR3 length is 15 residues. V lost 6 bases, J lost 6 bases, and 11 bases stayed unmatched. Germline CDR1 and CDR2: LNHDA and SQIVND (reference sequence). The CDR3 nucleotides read TGTGCCAGTAGAGTCCGGGACAGTGGGGGCAATGAGCAGTTCTTC. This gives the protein CASRVRDSGGNEQFF.

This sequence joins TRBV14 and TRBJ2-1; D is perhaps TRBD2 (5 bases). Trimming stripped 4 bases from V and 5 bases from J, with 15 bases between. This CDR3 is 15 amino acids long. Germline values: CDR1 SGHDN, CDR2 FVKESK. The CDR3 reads CASSPLYSGNNEQFF. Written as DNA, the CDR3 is TGTGCCAGCAGCCCCCTGTACAGCGGAAACAATGAGCAGTTCTTC.

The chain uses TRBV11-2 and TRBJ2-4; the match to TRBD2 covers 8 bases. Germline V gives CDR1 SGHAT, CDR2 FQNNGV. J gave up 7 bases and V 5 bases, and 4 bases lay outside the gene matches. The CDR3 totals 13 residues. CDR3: CASSIGLANIQYF. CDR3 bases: TGTGCCAGCAGCATAGGACTAGCTAACATTCAGTACTTC.

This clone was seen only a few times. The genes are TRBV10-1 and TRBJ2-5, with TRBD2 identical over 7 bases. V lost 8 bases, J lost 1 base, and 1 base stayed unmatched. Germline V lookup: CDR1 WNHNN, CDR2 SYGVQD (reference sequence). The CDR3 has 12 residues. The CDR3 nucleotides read TGCGCCAGCTCTAGCGGCCAAGAGACCCAGTACTTC. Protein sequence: CASSSGQETQYF.

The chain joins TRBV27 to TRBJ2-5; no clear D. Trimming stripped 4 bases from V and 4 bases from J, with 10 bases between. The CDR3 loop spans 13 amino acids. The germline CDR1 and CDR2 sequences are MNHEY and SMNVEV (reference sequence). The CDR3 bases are TGTGCCAGCAGTTATTACCGCGGAGAGACCCAGTACTTC. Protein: CASSYYRGETQYF.

CDR3 sequence: CASSVDRGGEKLFF. Here the CDR3 DNA reads TGTGCCAGCAGCGTCGACAGGGGGGGTGAAAAACTGTTTTTT. The chain recombines TRBV11-2 with TRBJ1-4, with 9 positions matching TRBD1. Germline CDR1 and CDR2: SGHAT and FQNNGV. This CDR3 has 14 amino acids. Trimming cost V 5 bases and J 7 bases; bases outside gene matches: 5.

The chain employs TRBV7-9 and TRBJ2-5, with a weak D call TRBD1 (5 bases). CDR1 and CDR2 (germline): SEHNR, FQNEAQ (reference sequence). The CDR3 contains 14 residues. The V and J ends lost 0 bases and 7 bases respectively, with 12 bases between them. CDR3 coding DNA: TGTGCCAGCAGCTTAGCACCCAGGGTGGGGACCCAGTACTTC. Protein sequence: CASSLAPRVGTQYF.

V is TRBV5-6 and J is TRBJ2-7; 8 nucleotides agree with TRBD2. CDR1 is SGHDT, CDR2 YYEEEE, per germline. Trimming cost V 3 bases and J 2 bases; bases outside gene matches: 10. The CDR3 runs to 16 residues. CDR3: CASSSYQSGSPYEQYF. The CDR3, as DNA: TGTGCCAGCAGCTCATACCAAAGCGGGAGTCCCTACGAGCAGTACTTC.

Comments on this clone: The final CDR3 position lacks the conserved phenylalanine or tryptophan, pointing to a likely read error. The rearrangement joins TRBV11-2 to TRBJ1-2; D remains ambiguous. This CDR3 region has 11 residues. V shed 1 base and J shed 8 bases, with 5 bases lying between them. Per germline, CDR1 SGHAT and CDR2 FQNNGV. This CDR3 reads CASSLVSGYTL. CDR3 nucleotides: TGTGCCAGCAGCTTAGTAAGCGGCTACACCCTC.

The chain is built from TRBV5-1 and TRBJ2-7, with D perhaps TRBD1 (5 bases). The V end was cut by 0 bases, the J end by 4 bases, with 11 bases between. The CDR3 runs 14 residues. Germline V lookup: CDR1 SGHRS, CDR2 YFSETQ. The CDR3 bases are TGCGCCAGCAGCTTGGCGACAGTTGAGTACGAGCAGTACTTC. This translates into CASSLATVEYEQYF.

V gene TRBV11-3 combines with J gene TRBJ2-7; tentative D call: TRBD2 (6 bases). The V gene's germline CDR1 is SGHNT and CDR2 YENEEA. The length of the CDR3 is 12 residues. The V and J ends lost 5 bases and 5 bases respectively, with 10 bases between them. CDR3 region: CASSLTSDEQYF. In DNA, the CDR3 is TGTGCCAGCAGCCTGACTAGTGACGAGCAGTACTTC.

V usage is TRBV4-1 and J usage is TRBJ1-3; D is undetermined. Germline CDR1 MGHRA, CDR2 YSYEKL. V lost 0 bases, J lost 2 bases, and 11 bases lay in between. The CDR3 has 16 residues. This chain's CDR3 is CASSQDYSGAGNTIYF. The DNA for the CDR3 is TGCGCCAGCAGCCAAGATTACAGCGGCGCTGGAAACACCATATATTTT.

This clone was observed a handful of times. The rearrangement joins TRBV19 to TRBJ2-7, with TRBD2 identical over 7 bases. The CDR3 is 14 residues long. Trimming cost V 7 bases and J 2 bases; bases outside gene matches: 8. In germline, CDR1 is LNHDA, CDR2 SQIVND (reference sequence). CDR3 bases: TGTGCCAGTATGCCGGGGGGAGGAACCTACGAGCAGTACTTC. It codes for CASMPGGGTYEQYF. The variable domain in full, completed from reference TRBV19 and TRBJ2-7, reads DGGITQSPKYLFRKEGQNVTLSCEQNLNHDAMYWYRQDPGQGLRLIYYSQIVNDFQKGDIAEGYSVSREKKESFPLTVTSAQKNPTAFYLCASMPGGGTYEQYFGPGTRLTVT.

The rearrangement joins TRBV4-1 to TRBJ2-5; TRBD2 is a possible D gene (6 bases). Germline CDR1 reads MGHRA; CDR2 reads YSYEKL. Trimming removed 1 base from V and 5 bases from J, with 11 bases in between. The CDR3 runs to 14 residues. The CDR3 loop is CASSQVGGKETQYF. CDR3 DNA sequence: TGCGCCAGCAGCCAAGTCGGCGGGAAGGAGACCCAGTACTTC.

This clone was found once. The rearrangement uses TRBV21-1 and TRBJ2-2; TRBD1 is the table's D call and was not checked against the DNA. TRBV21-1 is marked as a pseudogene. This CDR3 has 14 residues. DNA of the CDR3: TGTGCCAGCAGCAACAGGGCAGGCACCGGGGAGCTGTTTTTT. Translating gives CASSNRAGTGELFF.

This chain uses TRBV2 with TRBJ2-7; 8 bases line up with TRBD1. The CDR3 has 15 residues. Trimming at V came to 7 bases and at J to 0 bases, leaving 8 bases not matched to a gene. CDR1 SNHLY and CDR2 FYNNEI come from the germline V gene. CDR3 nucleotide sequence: TGTGCCAGCACGGCAGGGGGCATAAGCTCCTACGAGCAGTACTTC. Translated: CASTAGGISSYEQYF.

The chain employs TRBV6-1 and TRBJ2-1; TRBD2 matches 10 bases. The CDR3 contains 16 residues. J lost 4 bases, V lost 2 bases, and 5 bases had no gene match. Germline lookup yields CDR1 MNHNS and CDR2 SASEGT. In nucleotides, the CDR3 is TGTGCCAGCAGTGAACAAACTAGCGGGATTTACAATGAGCAGTTCTTC. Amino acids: CASSEQTSGIYNEQFF.

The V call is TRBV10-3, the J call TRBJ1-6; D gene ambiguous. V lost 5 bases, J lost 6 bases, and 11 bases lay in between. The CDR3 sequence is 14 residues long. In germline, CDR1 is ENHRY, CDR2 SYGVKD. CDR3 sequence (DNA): TGTGCCATCAGTCCCGAGTCCCTTAATTCACCCCTCCACTTT. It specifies CAISPESLNSPLHF.